This T cell receptor beta chain derives from a study of radiotherapy plus CTLA-4 blockade in lung cancer. Overall study: For around 18% of patients, objective responses occurred, and about 33% had disease control. Points from the study as a whole: Best predicting response, reportedly, were early blood T cell clone dynamics, with interferon-beta. TCR clones of tumor origin grew in blood after radiotherapy plus ipilimumab.

Focal radiation plus CTLA-4 blockade with ipilimumab was administered to patients who had chemo-refractory metastatic non-small-cell lung cancer. Germline CDR1 is SGHAT and CDR2 is FQNNGV. The CDR3 runs to 16 residues. J gave up 2 bases and V 5 bases, and 8 bases lay outside the gene matches. The sample holds a few counts of this clone. The target antigen is unknown. Data came from immunoSEQ multiplex PCR; TCRdb stores just in-frame clones and leaves some out. The sample yields about 80,000 clones, around 79% seen once. The receptor comes from a human donor with non-small cell lung cancer whose response to radiotherapy plus ipilimumab could not be evaluated. Some clones in this sample may be carry-over from other donors' samples. The source material was peripheral blood, sampled from a patient treated with radiotherapy plus ipilimumab. The gene calls are TRBV11-2 and TRBJ2-2; TRBD1 matches 7 bases. The CDR3 is CASSPPGTENTGELFF. Written as DNA, the CDR3 is TGTGCCAGCAGCCCCCCCGGGACAGAAAACACCGGGGAGCTGTTTTTT.